The 26 T cell receptor beta chains given below trace back to one sample, sequenced in a study of breast tumors, draining lymph nodes, adjacent tissues (dated by TCRdb to 2015 to 2016). Receptor amplification or capture employed multiplex PCR. The reads were generated on an Illumina HiSeq 2000. TCRdb reran the public reads through fastp at Q25 and MiXCR, keeping productive beta chains. Every entry covers one CDR3 protein and lists the most common genes and DNA from its rows. A total of 270,000 or so distinct CDR3 sequences appear in this sample, roughly 31% of them only once. Around 1.1% of the sample is taken by the ten largest. The axillary draining lymph nodes of breast cancer patients were the source of the lymph node samples. Input material: axillary lymph node tissue. These receptors all come from a female donor with breast cancer. Some clones in this sample may be carry-over from other donors' samples.

This clonotype was seen more than once but under ten times. The chain is built from TRBV5-4 and TRBJ2-5; possible D gene TRBD2, 5 bases. Germline values: CDR1 SGHNT, CDR2 YYREEE (reference sequence). The CDR3 contains 16 residues. V was shortened by 2 bases and J by 5 bases, with 19 bases between the two germline ends. The CDR3 nucleotides are TGTGCCAGCAGCTTCGGGGTAGACCGACCCAGGGAGACCCAGTACTTC. Translating it yields CASSFGVDRPRETQYF.

The genes are TRBV13 and TRBJ2-7; possible D gene TRBD2, 7 bases. The CDR3 covers 17 residues. V dropped 6 bases and J dropped 1 base, with 22 bases sitting between them. Looked up from germline, CDR1 is PRHDT and CDR2 is FYEKMQ (reference sequence). The CDR3 loop is CASSYQTPGGNSYEQYF. The DNA for the CDR3 is TGTGCCAGCAGTTACCAAACCCCGGGGGGCAATTCCTACGAGCAGTACTTC.

Points on this clonotype: This may be a read error: a much more frequent sequence differs by one nucleotide. The rearrangement uses TRBV7-6 and TRBJ2-1; TRBD2 agrees at 10 bases. The CDR3 is 17 residues long. Germline-derived CDR1 and CDR2 are SGHVS and FNYEAQ. The CDR3 here is CASSRVSLAGEYNQQFF. CDR3 nucleotides: TGTGCCAGCAGCCGAGTCTCCCTAGCGGGAGAATACAATCAGCAGTTCTTC.

This clonotype has at least ten counts. The J gene is TRBJ2-7, the V gene TRBV10-1, with D perhaps TRBD1 (5 bases). Trimming removed 8 bases at V and 5 bases at J, with 13 bases between. The CDR3 runs to 12 residues. Per the germline V gene, CDR1 is WNHNN and CDR2 is SYGVQD (reference sequence). The CDR3 sequence: CASSGAGDEQYF. The CDR3 DNA follows: TGCGCCAGCTCTGGGGCCGGCGACGAGCAGTACTTC.

This clonotype has only a few counts. At one boundary the junction diverges from the germline segment, which might be a read error. The chain has TRBV6-5 and TRBJ2-7; 12 nucleotides line up with TRBD2. Germline loops: CDR1 MNHEY, CDR2 SVGAGI. CDR3 length: 15 amino acids. The CDR3 bases are TGTGCCAGCAGTCACTCAGGACTAGCGGGATACGAGCAGTACTTC. As protein: CASSHSGLAGYEQYF.

This chain joins TRBV30 and TRBJ1-2; 7 bases are a match to TRBD1. The CDR3 length is 15 residues. J gave up 4 bases and V 3 bases, and 11 bases lay outside the gene matches. The germline CDR1 and CDR2 sequences are GTSNPN and SVGIG (reference sequence). This CDR3 is CAWSRDRAIGYGYTF. In DNA, the CDR3 is TGTGCCTGGAGCCGCGACAGGGCGATAGGCTATGGCTACACCTTC.

Details on this clonotype: The conserved phenylalanine or tryptophan is not found at the CDR3 terminus, so this likely reflects a read error. Because the CDR3's place on the DNA is in doubt, the DNA is left out and the CDR3 is given as listed by TCRdb. This rearrangement joins TRBV29-1 to TRBJ2-2. CDR1 and CDR2 (germline): SQVTM, ANQGSEA. The CDR3 totals 13 residues, both ends included. CDR3 in amino acids: CSVDKSVSGELLL.

The table lists this clonotype with a few counts. Since a much larger clone is just one base distant, this may be a read error. The chain has TRBV5-1 and TRBJ2-1; D remains unclear. This CDR3 region has 16 residues. In germline, CDR1 is SGHRS, CDR2 YFSETQ. As DNA, the CDR3 is TGCGCCAGCAGCTTGGATTTCCAGCGCCCTAACAATGTGCAGTTCTTC. Its protein is CASSLDFQRPNNVQFF.

On this clonotype itself: A much larger clonotype is one base distant, so this may be a read error. The chain joins TRBV12-3 or TRBV12-4 to TRBJ2-1; D might be TRBD1 or TRBD2, each matching 6 bases. This CDR3 contains 15 residues. The CDR3 region is CASSLVLGGYNERFF. In DNA form, the CDR3 reads TGTGCCAGCAGCCTCGTCCTGGGGGGCTACAATGAGCGGTTCTTC.

As for this clonotype: An end of the junction does not agree with germline; a read error may underlie this. Here the CDR3 DNA reads TGCGCCAGCACCCCCTGGGGGACCAAGCACGAGACCCAGTACTTC. It specifies CASTPWGTKHETQYF. The J gene is TRBJ2-5, the V gene TRBV25-1; D is tentatively TRBD1 or TRBD2 (5 bases each). The germline V gene encodes CDR1 MGHDK and CDR2 SYGVNS. The CDR3 runs to 15 residues.

The table lists this clonotype with many counts. This chain links TRBV12-3 or TRBV12-4 with TRBJ2-5; 8 nucleotides match TRBD2. The CDR3 is made up of 15 amino acids. V was pared by 5 bases and J by 5 bases, with 10 bases of the junction left unmatched. In DNA form, the CDR3 reads TGTGCCAGCAGTCAAAGCGGGAGTAGCGGTGAGACCCAGTACTTC. Encoded protein: CASSQSGSSGETQYF.

Turning to this clonotype: The conserved closing phenylalanine or tryptophan is absent in this CDR3, likely reflecting a read error. This chain joins TRBV2 and TRBJ1-5; D is unclear. CDR3 length: 15 amino acids. Germline CDR1 and CDR2: SNHLY and FYNNEI. V was shortened by 2 bases and J by 0 bases, with 8 bases between the two germline ends. The CDR3 nucleotides are TGTGCCAGCAGTGAACACAAAGGTAGCAATCAGCCCCAGCATTCT. Amino acids: CASSEHKGSNQPQHS.

This clonotype was detected only a few times. A much larger clone sits a single nucleotide away, making a read error possible. V gene TRBV20-1 combines with J gene TRBJ1-4; D remains unclear. Germline V CDR1 and CDR2: DFQATT, SNEGSKA (reference sequence). This CDR3 comprises 12 residues. CDR3 coding DNA: TGCAGTGCCCTGGGTGAGGGTGAAAAACTGCTTTTT. Its protein is CSALGEGEKLLF.

The chain couples TRBV6-6 to TRBJ2-7; perhaps TRBD2 as D (6 bases). This CDR3 contains 13 residues. Germline V CDR1 and CDR2: MNHNY, SVGAGI (reference sequence). V lost 10 bases and J 4 bases, leaving 17 bases between the germline ends. In DNA, the CDR3 is TGTGCCACCCATGGAGCGGGTAATTACGAGCAGTACTTC. Its protein product is CATHGAGNYEQYF.

This clonotype occurred many times. The rearrangement links TRBV19 to TRBJ2-2; D not certain. The CDR3 sequence is 14 residues long. Germline CDR1 LNHDA, CDR2 SQIVND (reference sequence). Trimming took 6 bases from V and 2 from J, leaving 10 bases between them. CDR3 in DNA: TGTGCCAGTAGCCCCCGGGTTAACACCGGGGAGCTGTTTTTT. Its protein product is CASSPRVNTGELFF.

This clonotype was counted ten times or more. V and J are TRBV7-3 and TRBJ2-1; perhaps TRBD1 as D (6 bases). The V end lost 1 base, the J end lost 6 bases, and 10 bases lay between the germline ends. CDR3 size: 14 residues. The germline gives CDR1 SGHTA, CDR2 FQGTGA. DNA of the CDR3: TGTGCCAGCAGCTTAAGGGGGCGCTTCAATGAGCAGTTCTTC. It is translated as CASSLRGRFNEQFF.

Comment on this clonotype: Given a much more abundant clone one base away, this may be a read error. The chain employs TRBV5-8 and TRBJ2-3; D call uncertain. The CDR3 runs 14 residues. In germline, CDR1 is SGHTS, CDR2 YDEGEE. The CDR3 reads CAGSQAFWGDTQYF. DNA for the CDR3: TGTGCCGGCAGCCAGGCCTTCTGGGGAGATACGCAGTATTTT.

This clonotype was picked up a small number of times. Since a much larger clone is just one base distant, this may be a read error. The chain joins TRBV11-2 to TRBJ2-1; perhaps TRBD1 as D (5 bases). The length of the CDR3 is 13 residues. Germline V gives CDR1 SGHAT, CDR2 FQNNGV. V lost 5 bases and J 12 bases, leaving 17 bases between the germline ends. In DNA form, the CDR3 reads TGTGCCAGCAGCCCCACCCCACAGGCAGGGCAGTTCTTC. Translation gives CASSPTPQAGQFF.

This clonotype was counted many times. The chain carries TRBV24-1 and TRBJ2-1, with 7 bases that match TRBD2. The V gene's germline CDR1 is KGHDR and CDR2 SFDVKD. The CDR3 runs to 13 residues. The V segment lost 1 base and the J segment 7 bases; nucleotides outside the gene matches: 0. The CDR3 reads CATSDFGGNEQFF. CDR3 bases: TGTGCCACCAGTGATTTCGGGGGGAATGAGCAGTTCTTC.

This clonotype came up many times. This chain links TRBV15 with TRBJ1-2; D perhaps matches TRBD1 (6 bases). Trimming took 4 bases from V and 2 from J, leaving 14 bases between them. Germline-derived CDR1 and CDR2 are LNHNV and YYDKDF (reference sequence). There are 15 residues in the CDR3. Written as DNA, the CDR3 is TGTGCCACCAGCACCAGTGGACAGAAGAACTATGGCTACACCTTC. Protein product: CATSTSGQKNYGYTF.

V gene TRBV2 combines with J gene TRBJ2-5; 8 nucleotides agree with TRBD1. The V gene end was trimmed by 6 bases and the J gene end by 9 bases; junction bases not matched to a gene: 12. CDR3 length equals 14 residues. Germline-derived CDR1 and CDR2 are SNHLY and FYNNEI. The CDR3 bases are TGTGCCAGCAGAGATCTTCCGGACAGGGTCCCCCAGTACTTC. As protein: CASRDLPDRVPQYF.

With respect to this clonotype: A much larger clone differs from this one at a single base, so this may be a read error. The V and J genes are TRBV5-6 and TRBJ2-3; D remains ambiguous. Trimming cost V 4 bases and J 3 bases, with 12 bases left between them. This CDR3 is built from 14 residues. Germline CDR1 reads SGHDT; CDR2 reads YYEEEE. In nucleotides, the CDR3 is TGTGCCAGCAGCCCGTCGAAGGTGACAGATACGCAGTATTTT. Protein sequence: CASSPSKVTDTQYF.

The J gene is TRBJ2-7, the V gene TRBV27; D remains unclear. The CDR3 length is 13 residues. Between the trimmed V and J ends, which lost 8 bases and 7 bases, there was a span of 18 bases. Germline V gives CDR1 MNHEY, CDR2 SMNVEV (reference sequence). The CDR3 sequence is CASRPRSLSEQYF. In nucleotides, the CDR3 is TGTGCCAGCCGCCCCCGTTCGCTCAGTGAGCAGTACTTC.

This clonotype came up many times. The rearrangement joins TRBV15 to TRBJ2-1; D call uncertain. V was trimmed by 0 bases and J by 6 bases, leaving 12 bases between them. The CDR3 is made up of 15 amino acids. The V gene's germline CDR1 is LNHNV and CDR2 YYDKDF (reference sequence). The CDR3 bases are TGTGCCACCAGCAGAGATCCGGCAGCCTTCAATGAGCAGTTCTTC. Translating gives CATSRDPAAFNEQFF.

In this sample, this clonotype turned up once. V gene TRBV12-3 or TRBV12-4 combines with J gene TRBJ2-1, with TRBD2 matching over 14 bases. The CDR3 runs 16 residues. Trimming took 6 bases from V and 7 from J; bases not matched to a gene: 8. As DNA, the CDR3 is TGTGCCAGCAGGTCGGGACTAGCGGGAGCCCGGAATGAGCAGTTCTTC. Amino acid sequence: CASRSGLAGARNEQFF.

Details on this clonotype: Germline and junction disagree at one end, which may indicate a read error. V is TRBV9 and J is TRBJ2-1; 8 positions agree with TRBD2. The CDR3 loop spans 18 amino acids. Germline V gene sequence: CDR1 SGDLS, CDR2 YYNGEE. DNA for the CDR3: TGTGCCGGCAGCGTAGCTTATGGCGGGAGGCCGTATTACAATGAGCAGTTCTTC. Translated: CAGSVAYGGRPYYNEQFF.